Each of the 24 T cell receptor beta chains below was sequenced from the same sample in a study of cytomegalovirus exposure and HLA in healthy donors. The PCR made use of 60 Vbeta and 13 Jbeta primers. Assay: immunoSEQ multiplex PCR; the TCRdb copy retains only in-frame clones and omits some. This repertoire shows 150,000 to 200,000 clones, just over 70% found once; its top ten account for around 4.6%. Source material: PBMCs. These receptors were taken from a man aged 18 to 29 in good health and CMV-seropositive.

A note on this clone: Other DNA sequences in the sample encode the same CDR3. The chain joins TRBV27 to TRBJ2-1, with 7 bases lining up with TRBD2. The CDR3 is 14 residues long. Germline loops: CDR1 MNHEY, CDR2 SMNVEV (reference sequence). Trimming cost V 5 bases and J 2 bases; bases outside gene matches: 3. The CDR3 spells CASSLGTTYNEQFF. In nucleotides, the CDR3 is TGTGCCAGCAGTCTAGGGACTACCTACAATGAGCAGTTCTTC.

The chain recombines TRBV28 with TRBJ1-5, with 9 bases lining up with TRBD1. V lost 6 bases, J lost 9 bases, and 12 bases stayed unmatched. The CDR3 spans 15 residues. Looked up from germline, CDR1 is MDHEN and CDR2 is SYDVKM. This chain's CDR3 is CASSHGTGRRPPQHF. CDR3 sequence (DNA): TGTGCCAGCAGCCATGGGACAGGGAGGCGTCCGCCCCAGCATTTT. Variable domain in full (rest from reference TRBV28 and TRBJ1-5): DVKVTQSSRYLVKRTGEKVFLECVQDMDHENMFWYRQDPGLGLRLIYFSYDVKMKEKGDIPEGYSVSREKKERFSLILESASTNQTSMYLCASSHGTGRRPPQHFGDGTRLSIL.

Here the CDR3 reads CASSLPGTLQETQYF. CDR3 nucleotide sequence: TGTGCCAGCAGCTTACCCGGGACATTGCAAGAGACCCAGTACTTC. V and J are TRBV7-6 and TRBJ2-5, with D perhaps matching TRBD1 (6 bases). Trimming pared 2 bases from V and 2 bases from J, leaving 12 bases between. This CDR3 is built from 15 residues. Germline assignment: CDR1 SGHVS and CDR2 FNYEAQ.

This clone was seen a few times. This sequence joins TRBV2 and TRBJ2-1, with D tentatively TRBD2 (6 bases). The CDR3 sequence is 15 residues long. V lost 5 bases to trimming and J lost 0 bases, with 11 bases between them. Germline V lookup: CDR1 SNHLY, CDR2 FYNNEI. The CDR3 spells CASSRRESSYNEQFF. CDR3 in DNA: TGTGCCAGCAGTCGGAGGGAGAGCTCCTACAATGAGCAGTTCTTC.

The chain joins TRBV11-3 to TRBJ2-5, with 11 nucleotides matching TRBD2. The CDR3 spans 16 residues. The germline CDR1 and CDR2 sequences are SGHNT and YENEEA. Trimming cost V 5 bases and J 0 bases; bases outside gene matches: 5. The CDR3 region has the DNA TGTGCCAGCAGCCCCCGTAGCGGGAGGGACCAAGAGACCCAGTACTTC. Residues: CASSPRSGRDQETQYF.

The rearrangement uses TRBV28 and TRBJ1-2; the D gene is possibly TRBD1 (5 bases). The V end lost 5 bases, the J end lost 4 bases, and 20 bases lay between the germline ends. This CDR3 contains 16 residues. Germline V gene data show CDR1 as MDHEN and CDR2 as SYDVKM. Here the CDR3 reads CASSSTELRQFYGYTF. For the CDR3, the DNA is TGTGCCAGCAGTAGTACGGAATTGAGACAGTTCTATGGCTACACCTTC.

The rearrangement uses TRBV7-2 and TRBJ2-4, with 7 bases aligning to TRBD2. Germline V CDR1 and CDR2: SGHTA, FQGNSA. The CDR3 runs to 16 residues. V lost 1 base, J lost 0 bases, and 3 bases stayed unmatched. CDR3 nucleotide sequence: TGTGCCAGCAGCTTAGATCGGGAGGTAGCCAAAAACATTCAGTACTTC. Translation: CASSLDREVAKNIQYF.

V usage is TRBV4-1 and J usage is TRBJ1-2, with 8 bases aligning to TRBD1. The CDR3 totals 15 residues. Looked up from germline, CDR1 is MGHRA and CDR2 is YSYEKL. V lost 3 bases, J lost 8 bases, and 11 bases stayed unmatched. The CDR3 region has the DNA TGCGCCAGCAGCCACCCAACTCAGGGGGCTTGGGGCTACACCTTC. Translating gives CASSHPTQGAWGYTF.

J is TRBJ1-3 and V is TRBV5-6; perhaps TRBD1 as D (6 bases). V lost 1 base and J lost 0, with 11 bases in between. The V gene's germline CDR1 is SGHDT and CDR2 YYEEEE. This CDR3 spans 16 amino acids. The CDR3 DNA reads as TGTGCCAGCAGCTTGCCAGGGGCGAGCTCTGGAAACACCATATATTTT. Its translation is CASSLPGASSGNTIYF.

The count of this clone is one. The genes are TRBV30 and TRBJ2-1, with 11 bases fitting TRBD2. J gave up 9 bases and V 3 bases, and 4 bases lay outside the gene matches. The CDR3 is 13 residues long. Germline CDR1 and CDR2: GTSNPN and SVGIG (reference sequence). The CDR3 DNA follows: TGTGCCTGGAGCCACACTAGCGGGGGTGAGCAGTTCTTC. The encoded protein is CAWSHTSGGEQFF.

Here the CDR3 reads CATLQGMTDTQYF. In DNA form, the CDR3 reads TGTGCCACCCTACAGGGGATGACAGATACGCAGTATTTT. J is TRBJ2-3 and V is TRBV6-1; 7 nucleotides agree with TRBD1. Germline loops: CDR1 MNHNS, CDR2 SASEGT. This CDR3 comprises 13 residues. V trimming: 10 bases; J trimming: 3 bases; junction bases outside the gene matches: 7.

The chain couples TRBV9 to TRBJ1-1; 7 nucleotides match TRBD1. V gave up 3 bases and J gave up 1 base; unmatched junction bases: 9. This CDR3 comprises 16 residues. Looked up from germline, CDR1 is SGDLS and CDR2 is YYNGEE. The CDR3, as DNA: TGTGCCAGCAGCGCCCCTTCGGCAGGGGGGAACACTGAAGCTTTCTTT. This sequence encodes CASSAPSAGGNTEAFF. The variable domain in full, with the rest retrieved from reference TRBV9 and TRBJ1-1, is DSGVTQTPKHLITATGQRVTLRCSPRSGDLSVYWYQQSLDQGLQFLIQYYNGEERAKGNILERFSAQQFPDLHSELNLSSLELGDSALYFCASSAPSAGGNTEAFFGQGTRLTVV.

The V gene is TRBV6-1, the J gene TRBJ2-7; 9 bases agree with TRBD2. Germline CDR1 and CDR2: MNHNS and SASEGT. The CDR3 loop spans 15 amino acids. The V gene end was trimmed by 1 base and the J gene end by 3 bases; junction bases not matched to a gene: 4. The CDR3 loop reads CASSEGLADHYEQYV. The CDR3 nucleotides read TGTGCCAGCAGTGAAGGACTAGCGGACCACTACGAGCAGTACGTC.

The genes are TRBV30 and TRBJ1-1; perhaps TRBD1 as D (6 bases). Deletions cut 3 bases from V and 5 bases from J, with 13 bases between. The CDR3 is made up of 13 amino acids. Germline values: CDR1 GTSNPN, CDR2 SVGIG (reference sequence). CDR3 protein: CAWRDTGLTEAFF. CDR3 DNA: TGTGCCTGGAGAGACACAGGGTTGACTGAAGCTTTCTTT.

In its sample, this clone was seen once. The chain is built from TRBV28 and TRBJ1-5; D remains unclear. Trimming took off 8 bases at V and 3 bases at J, with 11 bases between the two ends. The germline CDR1 and CDR2 sequences are MDHEN and SYDVKM. CDR3 length: 13 amino acids. CDR3 in amino acids: CASAEGTNQPQHF. DNA for the CDR3: TGTGCCAGCGCAGAGGGCACCAATCAGCCCCAGCATTTT.

The chain combines TRBV11-2 with TRBJ1-4; D might be TRBD1 (5 bases). This CDR3 region has 16 residues. In germline, CDR1 is SGHAT, CDR2 FQNNGV. V dropped 0 bases and J dropped 8 bases, with 16 bases sitting between them. CDR3 in amino acids: CASSLDPGLSSEKLFF. DNA for the CDR3: TGTGCCAGCAGCTTAGATCCGGGACTTAGTAGCGAAAAACTGTTTTTT.

The rearrangement uses TRBV28 and TRBJ2-1; a possible D gene is TRBD1 (6 bases). Germline V gene data show CDR1 as MDHEN and CDR2 as SYDVKM. V was shortened by 7 bases and J by 6 bases, with 16 bases between the two germline ends. This CDR3 has 14 residues. CDR3 in amino acids: CASIPPGQSNEQFF. The CDR3 DNA follows: TGTGCCAGCATTCCGCCGGGACAAAGCAATGAGCAGTTCTTC.

The chain recombines TRBV28 with TRBJ2-5; 10 nucleotides align to TRBD1. There are 15 residues in the CDR3. The junction had 9 bases not matched to a gene; V was cut back by 6 bases and J by 5 bases. Looked up from germline, CDR1 is MDHEN and CDR2 is SYDVKM. CDR3 bases: TGTGCCAGCAGCTATAGGACAGGGGGGGCGGAGACCCAGTACTTC. It yields the protein CASSYRTGGAETQYF.

This chain uses TRBV30 with TRBJ1-4, with 10 bases aligning to TRBD1. In germline, CDR1 is GTSNPN, CDR2 SVGIG (reference sequence). The CDR3 has 13 residues. V dropped 3 bases and J dropped 6; count of bases not matched to a gene: 1. The CDR3 region is CAWRGTGDEKLFF. The DNA of the CDR3 is TGTGCCTGGAGGGGGACAGGGGATGAAAAACTGTTTTTT.

The V and J genes are TRBV7-2 and TRBJ2-2; possibly TRBD2 for D (5 bases). Germline V gene data show CDR1 as SGHTA and CDR2 as FQGNSA. This CDR3 has 17 residues. Trimming removed 5 bases at V and 7 bases at J, with 23 bases between. CDR3 DNA sequence: TGTGCCAGCAGCCGCGGACCTAGTCGGGTGGCGGGCGGGGAGCTGTTTTTT. Amino acids: CASSRGPSRVAGGELFF. The variable domain in full, with the rest retrieved from reference TRBV7-2 and TRBJ2-2, is GAGVSQSPSNKVTEKGKDVELRCDPISGHTALYWYRQSLGQGLEFLIYFQGNSAPDKSGLPSDRFSAERTGGSVSTLTIQRTQQEDSAVYLCASSRGPSRVAGGELFFGEGSRLTVL.

The J gene is TRBJ1-5, the V gene TRBV5-1, with no clear D. CDR1 is SGHRS and CDR2 is YFSETQ in the germline V gene. Trimming left V 0 bases short and J 2 bases short, with 9 bases between. The CDR3 is made up of 15 amino acids. The CDR3 here is CASSLDGIGNQPQHF. CDR3 DNA sequence: TGCGCCAGCAGCTTGGACGGGATAGGCAATCAGCCCCAGCATTTT.

The CDR3 DNA is TGTGCCAGTAGTAGACAGGGGATGGACTATGGCTACACCTTC. Protein sequence: CASSRQGMDYGYTF. The chain joins TRBV4-2 to TRBJ1-2, with 8 bases matching TRBD1. Per germline, CDR1 LGHNA and CDR2 YNFKEQ. The CDR3 extends over 14 amino acids. The V and J ends lost 9 bases and 3 bases, in that order; junction bases with no gene match: 9.

CDR3 DNA: TGTGCCACCAGCATTGCCGGGACAGGTAACGAGCAGTACGTC. It yields the protein CATSIAGTGNEQYV. The J gene is TRBJ2-7, the V gene TRBV15; TRBD1 aligns across 8 bases. The CDR3 length is 14 residues. Trimming cost V 4 bases and J 5 bases; bases outside gene matches: 7. CDR1 is LNHNV, CDR2 YYDKDF, per germline (reference sequence).

In regard to this clone: One junction end disagrees with the germline gene, perhaps due to a read error. This rearrangement joins TRBV5-5 to TRBJ2-1; 7 bases line up with TRBD1. Germline-derived CDR1 and CDR2 are SGHKS and YYEKEE (reference sequence). This CDR3 is 14 amino acids long. The chain's CDR3 is CASTLGDSFGEQFF. The CDR3 nucleotides read TGTGCCAGCACCTTGGGGGACAGTTTCGGTGAGCAGTTCTTC.